The 18 T cell receptor beta chains below were found in one sample sequenced in a study of blood T cells in healthy people across ages. The authors ran a second PCR of about 7 to 11 cycles using a sample-barcoded 5' primer and a J-beta primer mix. MiXCR, run by TCRdb on the 5' RACE reads, gives a single entry per CDR3 protein. The sample has 650,000 to 1,000,000 distinct CDR3 sequences; under 40% are singletons. The sequenced material came from blood. Source of these receptors: a young man in good health.

The chain combines TRBV11-3 with TRBJ2-5; 9 bases align to TRBD2. TRBJ2-1 explains the end of the DNA better; the J call may be wrong. The V gene's germline CDR1 is SGHNT and CDR2 YENEEA. This CDR3 is 17 amino acids long. CDR3 amino acids: CASSLGVSRGGQETQFF. CDR3 nucleotide sequence: TGTGCCAGCAGCTTAGGAGTATCGCGGGGGGGTCAAGAGACCCAGTTCTTC.

The chain combines TRBV7-2 with TRBJ2-1; 9 nucleotides match TRBD2. The CDR3 loop spans 15 amino acids. V was pared by 5 bases and J by 6 bases, with 8 bases of the junction left unmatched. The germline V gene encodes CDR1 SGHTA and CDR2 FQGNSA. CDR3 in amino acids: CASSVGGTSINEQFF. CDR3 in DNA: TGTGCCAGCAGCGTCGGTGGGACTAGCATCAATGAGCAGTTCTTC.

The chain carries TRBV14 and TRBJ2-7; D ambiguous. The J call may be in error: the DNA end matches TRBJ2-5 better. Germline-derived CDR1 and CDR2 are SGHDN and FVKESK. The CDR3 consists of 13 residues. CDR3 DNA sequence: TGTGCCAGCAGCCAGACGCGGTCGGAGACCCAGTACTTC. This codes for CASSQTRSETQYF.

The chain is built from TRBV6-1 and TRBJ1-1, with D possibly being TRBD1 (5 bases). CDR1 is MNHNS, CDR2 SASEGT, per germline. The germline V and J ends were trimmed by 3 bases and 11 bases, with 13 bases remaining between them. This CDR3 is 12 amino acids long. The CDR3 DNA sequence: TGTGCCAGCAGTGACGTTGGGACGGGGGCTTTCTTT. As protein: CASSDVGTGAFF.

This clonotype was found a few times. The DNA for the CDR3 is TGTGCCAGCAGCAATTCGGGACAGGGGGGAGAGACCCAGTACTTC. Residues: CASSNSGQGGETQYF. This chain uses TRBV7-2 with TRBJ2-5; 11 bases fit TRBD1. After removal of 5 bases from V and 4 bases from J, the junction contained 6 bases not matched to a gene. Germline lookup yields CDR1 SGHTA and CDR2 FQGNSA. The CDR3 covers 15 residues. The entire variable domain, with the rest obtained from reference TRBV7-2 and TRBJ2-5, is as follows: GAGVSQSPSNKVTEKGKDVELRCDPISGHTALYWYRQSLGQGLEFLIYFQGNSAPDKSGLPSDRFSAERTGGSVSTLTIQRTQQEDSAVYLCASSNSGQGGETQYFGPGTRLLVL.

The sample holds a few counts of this clonotype. This chain joins TRBV6-2 or TRBV6-3 and TRBJ2-3; D unresolved. This CDR3 contains 15 residues. Germline-derived CDR1 and CDR2 are MNHEY and SVGEGT. V lost 5 bases and J 3 bases, leaving 15 bases between the germline ends. CDR3: CASSPRQARTDTQYF. CDR3 coding DNA: TGTGCCAGCAGTCCTAGGCAGGCCCGGACAGATACGCAGTATTTT.

J is TRBJ2-7 and V is TRBV30; D unclear. V dropped 0 bases and J dropped 0 bases, with 6 bases sitting between them. Looked up from germline, CDR1 is GTSNPN and CDR2 is SVGIG (reference sequence). The CDR3 is made up of 13 amino acids. CDR3 in DNA: TGTGCCTGGAGTGTGTCGTACTCCTACGAGCAGTACTTC. It is translated as CAWSVSYSYEQYF.

V usage is TRBV20-1 and J usage is TRBJ1-2, with D uncertain. V was pared by 0 bases and J by 0 bases, with 11 bases between. Germline V lookup: CDR1 DFQATT, CDR2 SNEGSKA (reference sequence). The CDR3 runs to 15 residues. The CDR3 DNA sequence: TGCAGTGCTAGAGATCTGAGGTGGGCTAACTATGGCTACACCTTC. It translates to CSARDLRWANYGYTF.

The chain employs TRBV10-3 and TRBJ2-7; possible D gene TRBD1, 5 bases. V lost 0 bases and J 3 bases, leaving 12 bases between the germline ends. The CDR3 contains 15 residues. Looked up from germline, CDR1 is ENHRY and CDR2 is SYGVKD. As DNA, the CDR3 is TGTGCCATCAGTGAGTCGGTAGGGGCAAACTACGAGCAGTACTTC. Residues: CAISESVGANYEQYF.

This clonotype was observed many times. This chain joins TRBV10-3 and TRBJ2-1; D ambiguous. CDR1 and CDR2 (germline): ENHRY, SYGVKD. This CDR3 region has 15 residues. V was shortened by 0 bases and J by 0 bases, with 6 bases between the two germline ends. CDR3 in amino acids: CAISESVFSYNEQFF. CDR3 bases: TGTGCCATCAGTGAGTCGGTTTTCTCCTACAATGAGCAGTTCTTC.

In the case of this clonotype: A single base is all that separates this from a far larger clone, so a read error is likely. V usage is TRBV5-1 and J usage is TRBJ2-3; TRBD1 is a possible D gene (6 bases). The CDR3 length is 14 residues. From germline, CDR1 is SGHRS and CDR2 YFSETQ. This CDR3 reads CASSSGQSTDMQYF. The CDR3 coding sequence is TGCGCCAGCAGCTCCGGACAGTCCACAGATATGCAGTATTTT.

The chain combines TRBV4-3 with TRBJ1-2, with a tentative D call TRBD1 (5 bases). Germline CDR1 and CDR2: LGHNA and YSLEER. The CDR3 spans 15 residues. The germline V and J ends were trimmed by 1 base and 0 bases, with 9 bases remaining between them. Here the CDR3 DNA reads TGCGCCAGCAGCCAAGCTGACAGACCTAACTATGGCTACACCTTC. This translates into CASSQADRPNYGYTF.

This clonotype has only a few counts. This chain links TRBV10-3 with TRBJ2-5; 9 bases are a match to TRBD2. The CDR3 extends over 16 amino acids. V lost 1 base and J lost 0; bases outside the gene matches: 3. Germline-derived CDR1 and CDR2 are ENHRY and SYGVKD. The CDR3 reads CAISELASGNQETQYF. As DNA, the CDR3 is TGTGCCATCAGTGAGTTGGCTAGCGGGAACCAAGAGACCCAGTACTTC.

The chain is built from TRBV29-1 and TRBJ2-1; 12 nucleotides align to TRBD2. This CDR3 has 17 residues. Trimming cost V 5 bases and J 0 bases; bases outside gene matches: 8. The germline gives CDR1 SQVTM, CDR2 ANQGSEA. In nucleotides, the CDR3 is TGCAGCGTTTTTAGACTAGCGGGGGCGAGCTCCTACAATGAGCAGTTCTTC. Encoded protein: CSVFRLAGASSYNEQFF.

As regards this clonotype: This may arise from a read error, as a much more abundant clone is one base away. The chain carries TRBV9 and TRBJ2-1; 10 positions agree with TRBD1. The length of the CDR3 is 12 residues. Germline CDR1 SGDLS, CDR2 YYNGEE. V lost 7 bases, J lost 11 bases, and 6 bases stayed unmatched. The DNA for the CDR3 is TGTGCCAGCGCGGGACAGGGGATCCAGCAGTTCTTC. Amino acid sequence: CASAGQGIQQFF.

This clonotype has ten or more counts. This rearrangement joins TRBV4-3 to TRBJ2-1, with a tentative D call TRBD2 (5 bases). The CDR3 runs 16 residues. In germline, CDR1 is LGHNA, CDR2 YSLEER. Deletions cut 2 bases from V and 5 bases from J, with 16 bases between. In nucleotides, the CDR3 is TGCGCCAGCAGCCAAAGCTTTAGAAGGGAGCACAATGAGCAGTTCTTC. This codes for CASSQSFRREHNEQFF.

This clonotype has a handful of counts. The rearrangement joins TRBV20-1 to TRBJ2-3, with D perhaps TRBD1 (5 bases). In germline, CDR1 is DFQATT, CDR2 SNEGSKA (reference sequence). The CDR3 length is 13 residues. Between the trimmed V and J ends, which lost 8 bases and 1 base, there was a span of 13 bases. The CDR3 nucleotides read TGCAGTCGGTCAAGACAGCGCACAGATACGCAGTATTTT. Translating gives CSRSRQRTDTQYF.

The chain employs TRBV5-1 and TRBJ1-2, with 11 positions matching TRBD1. The J segment lost 8 bases and the V segment lost 7 bases, leaving 10 bases of the junction unmatched. CDR1 and CDR2 from the germline V gene are SGHRS and YFSETQ. This CDR3 has 14 residues. CDR3 residues: CASRRTGGGRGYTF. CDR3 coding DNA: TGCGCCAGCCGCCGGACAGGGGGCGGACGCGGCTACACCTTC.